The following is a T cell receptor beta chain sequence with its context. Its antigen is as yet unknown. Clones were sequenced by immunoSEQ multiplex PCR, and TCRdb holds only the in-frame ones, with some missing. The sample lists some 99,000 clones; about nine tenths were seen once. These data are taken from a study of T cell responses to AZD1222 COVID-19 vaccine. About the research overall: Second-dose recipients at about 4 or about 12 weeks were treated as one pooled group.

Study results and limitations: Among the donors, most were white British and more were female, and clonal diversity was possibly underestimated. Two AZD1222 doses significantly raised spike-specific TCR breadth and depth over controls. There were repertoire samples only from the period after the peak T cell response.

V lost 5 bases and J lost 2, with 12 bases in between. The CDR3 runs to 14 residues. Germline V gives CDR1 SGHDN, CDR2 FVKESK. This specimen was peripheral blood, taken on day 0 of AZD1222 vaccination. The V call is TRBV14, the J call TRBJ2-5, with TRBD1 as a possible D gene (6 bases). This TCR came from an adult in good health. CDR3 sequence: CASSSAGEQETQYF. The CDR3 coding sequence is TGTGCCAGCAGCTCGGCAGGGGAACAAGAGACCCAGTACTTC.